Ten or more counts support the clone carrying this TCR beta chain. The antigen is undetermined. The germline V gene encodes CDR1 MDHEN and CDR2 SYDVKM. The CDR3 is 15 amino acids. V was pared by 6 bases and J by 9 bases, with 8 bases of the junction left unmatched. A universal primer site was added by template switching, and unique molecular identifiers were carried by the cDNA. TCRdb reanalysed the 5' RACE reads using MiXCR and keeps one entry per CDR3 protein. The repertoire holds 150,000 or so distinct CDR3 sequences, with approximately 4% as singletons. The data stem from a study of identical twins. The study's findings and limits: Models underestimated TCR alpha sharing (out-of-frame) in monozygotic twins.

Specimen: memory T cells sorted from blood. The clonotype originates from a man between 18 and 35 years old in good health. The rearrangement uses TRBV28 and TRBJ1-6; TRBD1 agrees at 10 bases. CDR3 coding DNA: TGTGCCAGCAGATTACCGGGACAGGGGCTTTCACCCCTCCACTTT. It encodes CASRLPGQGLSPLHF.